The 21 T cell receptor beta chains reported below all come from one sample, sequenced in a study of cytomegalovirus exposure and HLA in healthy donors. Use of 60 Vbeta and 13 Jbeta primers characterized the PCR. Some clones are missing from TCRdb's copy, which holds only in-frame ones; the method was immunoSEQ multiplex PCR. The table has over 85,000 clones, roughly three quarters seen once. Sequenced sample: PBMCs. Receptors originate from a woman aged 40 to 50 in good health and CMV-seronegative.

V and J are TRBV5-1 and TRBJ1-4; no reliable D call. Germline V gives CDR1 SGHRS, CDR2 YFSETQ. With 3 bases removed from V and 0 bases from J, the gap between germline ends came to 9 bases. CDR3 length: 15 residues. This chain's CDR3 is CASSWGAATNEKLFF. In DNA, the CDR3 is TGCGCCAGCAGCTGGGGAGCTGCAACTAATGAAAAACTGTTTTTT.

This rearrangement joins TRBV9 to TRBJ1-2; D might be TRBD1 (6 bases). The CDR3 length is 15 residues. Germline CDR1 and CDR2: SGDLS and YYNGEE. With 3 bases removed from V and 2 bases from J, the gap between germline ends came to 14 bases. The CDR3 sequence is CASSEDYRANYGYTF. As DNA, the CDR3 is TGTGCCAGCAGCGAGGATTACAGGGCCAACTATGGCTACACCTTC.

The rearrangement links TRBV5-8 to TRBJ2-2, with 9 bases lining up with TRBD1. V lost 0 bases, J lost 1 base, and 1 base stayed unmatched. Looked up from germline, CDR1 is SGHTS and CDR2 is YDEGEE. This CDR3 has 16 amino acids. CDR3 bases: TGTGCCAGCAGCTTGGGACAGGGGGGGAACACCGGGGAGCTGTTTTTT. This gives the protein CASSLGQGGNTGELFF.

The chain recombines TRBV7-9 with TRBJ1-1; TRBD1 matches 8 bases. CDR3 length equals 13 residues. CDR1 and CDR2 (germline): SEHNR, FQNEAQ (reference sequence). V dropped 4 bases and J dropped 5; count of bases not matched to a gene: 3. The CDR3 nucleotides are TGTGCCAGCAGCTCGACAGGGGTGACTGAAGCTTTCTTT. This encodes CASSSTGVTEAFF. The whole variable domain, remainder taken from reference TRBV7-9 and TRBJ1-1, is DTGVSQNPRHKITKRGQNVTFRCDPISEHNRLYWYRQTLGQGPEFLTYFQNEAQLEKSRLLSDRFSAERPKGSFSTLEIQRTEQGDSAMYLCASSSTGVTEAFFGQGTRLTVV.

This clone was observed once. The rearrangement links TRBV19 to TRBJ1-1, with 12 bases aligning to TRBD1. Trimming took 5 bases from V and 10 from J; bases not matched to a gene: 11. The CDR3 is 15 amino acids. The germline V gene encodes CDR1 LNHDA and CDR2 SQIVND (reference sequence). Here the CDR3 DNA reads TGTGCCAGTAGTCCCGGGACAGGGGGCTCCCGGGGAGCTTTCTTT. Protein: CASSPGTGGSRGAFF. Together with reference TRBV19 and TRBJ1-1, the CDR3 gives the full variable domain: DGGITQSPKYLFRKEGQNVTLSCEQNLNHDAMYWYRQDPGQGLRLIYYSQIVNDFQKGDIAEGYSVSREKKESFPLTVTSAQKNPTAFYLCASSPGTGGSRGAFFGQGTRLTVV.

On this clone itself: Its ends do not fully match the called genes, so a read error is possible. The chain couples TRBV5-6 to TRBJ2-3; D unclear. The CDR3 totals 15 residues. Germline V gene data show CDR1 as SGHDT and CDR2 as YYEEEE. CDR3 sequence (DNA): TGTGCCAGCAGCTTCGTTCCGGAACCCACAGATACGCGGTATTTT. Protein product: CASSFVPEPTDTRYF.

The chain is built from TRBV18 and TRBJ1-4; D uncertain. The CDR3 sequence is 13 residues long. CDR1 is KGHSH and CDR2 is LQKENI in the germline V gene. V was shortened by 5 bases and J by 5 bases, with 9 bases between the two germline ends. CDR3 sequence reads: CASSDPMNEKLFF. DNA of the CDR3: TGTGCCAGCTCAGATCCTATGAATGAAAAACTGTTTTTT.

The chain has TRBV7-9 and TRBJ1-1, with D hard to call. This CDR3 contains 16 residues. V was trimmed by 1 base and J by 1 base, leaving 13 bases between them. Germline CDR1 and CDR2: SEHNR and FQNEAQ (reference sequence). This CDR3 is CASSLVGTVQNTEAFF. CDR3 in DNA: TGTGCCAGCAGCTTAGTTGGAACAGTCCAGAACACTGAAGCTTTCTTT.

This chain uses TRBV9 with TRBJ2-3; TRBD2 aligns across 10 bases. The CDR3 has 14 residues. The germline V gene encodes CDR1 SGDLS and CDR2 YYNGEE. Trimming removed 1 base from V and 5 bases from J; junction bases left unmatched: 1. The CDR3 loop reads CASSVPSGGDTQYF. CDR3 in DNA: TGTGCCAGCAGCGTACCTAGCGGGGGAGATACGCAGTATTTT. The variable domain in full, completed from reference TRBV9 and TRBJ2-3, reads DSGVTQTPKHLITATGQRVTLRCSPRSGDLSVYWYQQSLDQGLQFLIQYYNGEERAKGNILERFSAQQFPDLHSELNLSSLELGDSALYFCASSVPSGGDTQYFGPGTRLTVL.

The chain has TRBV5-1 and TRBJ1-2, with TRBD1 identical over 7 bases. This CDR3 spans 12 amino acids. The V gene's germline CDR1 is SGHRS and CDR2 YFSETQ. After removal of 4 bases from V and 7 bases from J, the junction contained 4 bases not matched to a gene. In DNA, the CDR3 is TGCGCCAGCAGCATGGACAGGAGTGGCTACACCTTC. It translates to CASSMDRSGYTF.

The rearrangement uses TRBV30 and TRBJ2-5, with 7 positions matching TRBD2. The germline CDR1 and CDR2 sequences are GTSNPN and SVGIG (reference sequence). CDR3 length equals 13 residues. V lost 4 bases to trimming and J lost 5 bases; unmatched junction nucleotides: 7. The CDR3 nucleotides are TGTGCCTGGACATCCGGGGGAGGGGAGACCCAGTACTTC. This codes for CAWTSGGGETQYF.

The chain links TRBV29-1 to TRBJ2-5; D gene uncertain. The CDR3 covers 13 residues. Trimming took off 4 bases at V and 5 bases at J, with 14 bases between the two ends. Germline-derived CDR1 and CDR2 are SQVTM and ANQGSEA. Here the CDR3 reads CSVATPLRETQYF. The DNA for the CDR3 is TGCAGCGTTGCCACCCCTCTACGGGAGACCCAGTACTTC.

V usage is TRBV16 and J usage is TRBJ2-1; no clear D gene. Per germline, CDR1 KGHSY and CDR2 FQNENV. The CDR3 runs 15 residues. Trimming took off 0 bases at V and 2 bases at J, with 8 bases between the two ends. The CDR3 region has the DNA TGTGCCAGCAGCCAATCGGTGGCAGCCTACAATGAGCAGTTCTTC. This encodes CASSQSVAAYNEQFF.

The chain employs TRBV6-5 and TRBJ1-6, with unresolved D. In germline, CDR1 is MNHEY, CDR2 SVGAGI. V lost 1 base, J lost 0 bases, and 7 bases lay in between. The CDR3 is 16 residues long. CDR3 amino acids: CASSYWRSSYNSPLHF. CDR3 nucleotide sequence: TGTGCCAGCAGTTACTGGCGGAGCTCCTATAATTCACCCCTCCACTTT.

V usage is TRBV29-1 and J usage is TRBJ2-7; D possibly corresponds to TRBD2 (5 bases). CDR3 length: 16 residues. Trimming shortened V by 5 bases and J by 3 bases, and 23 bases separated the two germline ends. Germline CDR1 SQVTM, CDR2 ANQGSEA. This CDR3 reads CSVLGSTPRSDYEQYF. DNA of the CDR3: TGCAGCGTTTTGGGGAGCACCCCCCGCTCGGACTACGAGCAGTACTTC.

Regarding this clone: The junction departs from the called germline gene at one end, perhaps through a read error. The rearrangement links TRBV7-7 to TRBJ2-7, with TRBD1 matching over 8 bases. In germline, CDR1 is SSHAT, CDR2 FNYEAQ (reference sequence). The length of the CDR3 is 17 residues. CDR3 amino acids: CASSLAKWDRFSYEQYF. In DNA, the CDR3 is TGTGCTAGCAGCTTAGCCAAGTGGGACAGGTTCTCCTACGAGCAGTACTTC.

The chain is built from TRBV30 and TRBJ1-4; D is unclear. The CDR3 is made up of 15 amino acids. V lost 0 bases, J lost 8 bases, and 16 bases lay in between. Germline CDR1 is GTSNPN and CDR2 is SVGIG (reference sequence). CDR3 sequence reads: CAWSVRRGIGEKLFF. CDR3 DNA: TGTGCCTGGAGTGTACGAAGAGGGATTGGAGAAAAACTGTTTTTT.

The rearrangement joins TRBV7-2 to TRBJ2-7; D uncertain. The CDR3 runs 12 residues. Germline V lookup: CDR1 SGHTA, CDR2 FQGNSA. V was shortened by 1 base and J by 1 base, with 2 bases between the two germline ends. The CDR3 loop is CASSLVSYEQYF. The CDR3 coding sequence is TGTGCCAGCAGCTTAGTATCCTACGAGCAGTACTTC.

This sequence joins TRBV4-2 and TRBJ1-5; tentative D call: TRBD1 (5 bases). The CDR3 contains 13 residues. The germline V and J ends were trimmed by 0 bases and 8 bases, with 8 bases remaining between them. Germline values: CDR1 LGHNA, CDR2 YNFKEQ. In DNA, the CDR3 is TGTGCCAGCAGCCAAGAGGGGCGAGAGCCCCAGCATTTT. Translating it yields CASSQEGREPQHF.

The CDR3 loop reads CASSHGTGREKLFF. The DNA for the CDR3 is TGTGCCAGCAGCCATGGGACTGGGAGGGAAAAACTGTTTTTT. The V and J genes are TRBV7-9 and TRBJ1-4; D might be TRBD1 (5 bases). CDR1 is SEHNR and CDR2 is FQNEAQ in the germline V gene (reference sequence). V was cut by 5 bases and J by 8 bases, with 15 bases left in between. The CDR3 sequence is 14 residues long.

The rearrangement links TRBV21-1 to TRBJ1-5; the table's D call TRBD1 went unverified against the DNA. TRBV21-1 is reported as a pseudogene. CDR3 length: 15 residues. CDR3 in amino acids: CASSKGQGEGQPQHF. The CDR3, as DNA: TGTGCCAGCAGCAAGGGACAGGGGGAGGGGCAGCCCCAGCATTTT.